This TCR beta chain stems from a study of blood T cell repertoires in COVID-19. Trimming stripped 4 bases from V and 6 bases from J, with 13 bases between. The CDR3 is made up of 13 amino acids. CDR1 and CDR2 (germline): SGHRS, YFSETQ. Profiled with immunoSEQ multiplex PCR; TCRdb holds only in-frame clones, not every one. The table has fewer than 250,000 clones, roughly four fifths seen once. The receptor comes from a man aged 45 to 65 with acute or convalescent COVID-19. Sequencing was done on a sample of peripheral blood. The genes are TRBV5-1 and TRBJ1-2; D is unresolved. The CDR3, as DNA: TGCGCCAGCAGCCGAACGGGAGGGAATGGCTACACCTTC. This encodes CASSRTGGNGYTF.